The clone carrying this TCR beta chain appeared many times. Using RNA transcripts as the source, TCR beta CDR3 regions were amplified. The study used the HTBI primer set for a first-round RT-PCR of the TCR CDR3. One entry per CDR3 protein results from TCRdb running MiXCR on the multiplex PCR reads. The table shows 400,000 to 600,000 distinct CDR3 sequences, with around 21% occurring only once. This sample stems from a study of T cells in Graves' hyperthyroidism and ophthalmopathy. The V end was cut by 0 bases, the J end by 0 bases, with 18 bases between. Germline assignment: CDR1 SGDLS and CDR2 YYNGEE. This CDR3 spans 18 amino acids.

The TCR originated in a man younger than 30 with Graves' hyperthyroidism. The specimen sequenced was blood. This chain joins TRBV9 and TRBJ2-5, with D maybe TRBD2 (6 bases). The CDR3: CASSVESRGTRDQETQYF. The CDR3 DNA follows: TGTGCCAGCAGCGTAGAGAGTCGGGGGACGAGAGACCAAGAGACCCAGTACTTC.